This T cell receptor beta chain was identified in a study of shared clonotypes between healthy human individuals (dated by TCRdb to the early 2020s). A note on the overall study: The cohort comprised a couple of women and a few men aged 18 to 49 years. Each donor's leukapheresis produced roughly between roughly 0.94 and 9.5 billion PBMCs. For each donor, CD4 naive and CD4 memory were each run on three plates, CD8 naive on two plates, and CD8 memory on one plate. Libraries were prepared and TCR repertoires were sequenced by different laboratories using diverse techniques, in order to increase sequencing depth and limit assay-specific biases. To estimate repertoire size and how much clonotypes are shared between individuals, the study performed deep sequencing of blood TCR repertoires from about five healthy adults. General study outcomes and caveats: Compared with non-shared clonotypes, the clonotypes found in all four sorted-subset donors had higher generation probabilities. About 5% of naive CD4, more than 3% of naive CD8, approximately 2.2% of memory CD4, and roughly 0.4% of memory CD8 clonotypes were shared across several donors. The small number of donors limited the genetic and exposure-history diversity represented. Larger estimated clonotype richness was generally found for naive subsets than for memory subsets. Incomplete sequencing was indicated by rarefaction of sorted-subset datasets, despite the large sequencing depth. Sampling was limited to blood, and TCR repertoires in tissue likely differ from TCR repertoires in blood. Based on pairwise subsampling, the degree of clonotype sharing among donors was expected to be affected by sequencing depth.

Concerning this clone: The antigen it binds to is not known. One base away there is no much larger clone; base qualities are not given.

At the junction V is shortened by 4 bases and J by 2 bases; bases outside the gene matches: 1. CDR1 and CDR2, looked up from the germline V gene (reference sequence), are PRHDT and FYEKMQ. The CDR3 holds 16 amino acids from the cysteine to the phenylalanine. The CDR3 DNA has 48 bases and is translated from base 1. CD8 naive samples were CD45RO-negative cells positively selected for CCR7, giving a CD45RA+CCR7+ population that excluded TemRA cells. The donors were healthy, HIV-negative adults with no recently reported acute infections or vaccinations. Every donor was a Caucasian adult living in Nashville, Tennessee, USA. Blood was obtained by leukapheresis, after which PBMCs were separated by Ficoll-Histopaque density gradient centrifugation and cryopreserved in liquid nitrogen vapor phase. Purity and quantity of every magnetically sorted T cell population were checked by analytical flow cytometry. Genomic DNA was isolated from every sorted fraction and measured by UV absorbance on a Nanodrop 2000c.

TCR CDR3 regions were amplified from genomic DNA by multiplex PCR using the deep immunoSEQ assay. Extracted genomic DNA from each cell subset was distributed evenly across all wells of several immunoSEQ 96-well plates, and each plate was treated as a replicate. For sorted subsets, around 200 ng genomic DNA, equal to 30,000 to 35,000 T cell genomes, was loaded into each replicate PCR. The purified libraries were quantified using a Qubit 3.0 fluorometer, sized with a Bioanalyzer 2100, and then quantified again using the KAPA Library Quantification kit. A separate single-read 150-cycle Illumina NextSeq 550 flow cell was used to sequence each immunoSEQ 96-well plate. On the study's bioinformatics: Because the immunoSEQ output included only junctional sequences and no quality scores, the filtering could not be the same as the filtering used for full-length reads. To assign V/J genes and CDR3, sequences were annotated against IMGT germline references using PyIR, a Python wrapper for IgBLAST v1.9. Reads with weak V/J assignments (E-value above 1e-6), missing CDR3, stop codons, out-of-frame junctions, or ambiguous translated residues were removed. V3J clonotypes were defined as sequences sharing the same inferred V gene, J gene, and CDR3 amino acid sequence. Percentage overlap between repertoires was calculated by dividing the number of shared unique clonotypes by the size of the smaller repertoire. RTK rarefaction, the Chao1 estimator, and Recon v2.1 estimates of unobserved clonotypes were used to assess repertoire richness. Generation probabilities were computed with OLGA for all TCRbeta clonotypes obtained by the gDNA method from four donors. TCRdb limited this immuneACCESS table to in-frame rearrangements with V and J called. A share of clones is missing; checked studies link under half to unresolved V genes, and the rest is unexplained. Clonal size and the V and J genes are those of that table, whereas D and trimming came from the DNA. Recorded for this sample are hundreds of thousands of clones; roughly 96% of them occurred a single time. Together, the top ten hold roughly 0.1% of the sample.

The rearranged segments are TRBV13 and TRBJ2-2; 13 central nucleotides agree with TRBD2. The sequenced material came from naive CD8+ T cells sorted from blood. The cell subset or site label, read with the paper, signifies: CD45RA+CCR7+. This sequence was found in a woman in her 30s in good health. The DNA sequence is TGTGCCAGCAGCTCGGGACTAGCGGGAAACACCGGGGAGCTGTTTTTT. This codes for CASSSGLAGNTGELFF.